The sequence of this T cell receptor (beta chain) was determined in a study of blood T cell repertoires in COVID-19. Original methodology: Nucleated cell counts were estimated from reference gene primer amplification. The method was immunoSEQ multiplex PCR; TCRdb's version includes in-frame clones alone and lacks a portion of them. V and J calls and clone size are as listed in that table; D and trimming were resolved from the DNA. This sample has a few hundred thousand clones; roughly 88% occur once, and the top ten carry roughly 2.5%. V was clipped by 2 bases and J by 6 bases; unmatched bases: 11. CDR1 and CDR2 from the germline V gene are SGDLS and YYNGEE. CDR3 length: 15 residues.

The chain carries TRBV9 and TRBJ2-7; 7 nucleotides line up with TRBD2. The sample taken for sequencing was PBMCs or T cells enriched from blood (not recorded which). The source of this sequence is a middle-aged woman with acute COVID-19. The CDR3: CASSVGGSAPLEQYF. As DNA, the CDR3 is TGTGCCAGCAGCGTGGGGGGGTCCGCTCCACTCGAGCAGTACTTC.